The 8 T cell receptor beta chains presented below share a single source sample, sequenced in a study of blood T cell repertoires in COVID-19. TCRdb's copy holds only in-frame clones and misses some; the assay was immunoSEQ multiplex PCR. The table lists 350,000 to 400,000 clones, roughly 90% of them singletons. What was sequenced was peripheral blood. The receptor set was obtained from a man between 18 and 29 years old with active or convalescent COVID-19.

The V call is TRBV3-1 (or the pseudogene TRBV3-2), the J call TRBJ1-2; a weak D match, TRBD1 (6 bases). From germline, CDR1 is LGHDT and CDR2 YNNKEL (reference sequence). The germline V and J ends were trimmed by 1 base and 4 bases, with 13 bases remaining between them. CDR3 size: 15 residues. The CDR3 bases are TGTGCCAGCAGCCAAGCTCGGACAGCCTTCTATGGCTACACCTTC. It is translated as CASSQARTAFYGYTF.

This chain joins TRBV6-6 and TRBJ2-7, with D unclear. CDR1 is MNHNY and CDR2 is SVGAGI in the germline V gene (reference sequence). Trimming pared 2 bases from V and 1 base from J, leaving 12 bases between. This CDR3 region has 15 residues. CDR3 bases: TGTGCCAGCAGTTACCGGTCACCTGTTTCCTACGAGCAGTACTTC. Protein product: CASSYRSPVSYEQYF.

V gene TRBV5-1 combines with J gene TRBJ2-1; D gene ambiguous. V was cut by 4 bases and J by 0 bases, with 8 bases left in between. The germline V gene encodes CDR1 SGHRS and CDR2 YFSETQ. The CDR3 sequence is 14 residues long. CDR3 loop: CASSVRSSYNEQFF. DNA for the CDR3: TGCGCCAGCAGCGTCCGTAGCTCCTACAATGAGCAGTTCTTC.

The chain carries TRBV28 and TRBJ1-2; TRBD1 aligns across 7 bases. The J segment lost 4 bases and the V segment lost 5 bases, leaving 4 bases of the junction unmatched. This CDR3 has 13 amino acids. The germline V gene encodes CDR1 MDHEN and CDR2 SYDVKM. In DNA form, the CDR3 reads TGTGCCAGCAGTGCGGGACAGTCCTATGGCTACACCTTC. Amino acid sequence: CASSAGQSYGYTF.

J is TRBJ2-3 and V is TRBV29-1, with D perhaps TRBD1 (5 bases). Germline-derived CDR1 and CDR2 are SQVTM and ANQGSEA. V lost 3 bases and J lost 1, with 17 bases in between. The CDR3 sequence is 16 residues long. The CDR3 region is CSVDAVRGRGTDTQYF. In DNA form, the CDR3 reads TGCAGCGTTGACGCCGTTAGAGGCAGGGGCACAGATACGCAGTATTTT.

This chain connects TRBV2 to TRBJ1-1; no firm D call. The V gene lost 5 bases and the J gene lost 4 bases, with 14 bases spanning the gap. The CDR3 has 14 amino acids. Per the germline V gene, CDR1 is SNHLY and CDR2 is FYNNEI. The CDR3 is CASSPDLSGTEAFF. In DNA, the CDR3 is TGTGCCAGCAGTCCCGACCTCTCGGGCACTGAAGCTTTCTTT.

The chain employs TRBV4-1 and TRBJ2-7, with TRBD1 as a possible D gene (5 bases). The length of the CDR3 is 13 residues. The germline V and J ends were trimmed by 4 bases and 1 base, with 8 bases remaining between them. Germline CDR1 is MGHRA and CDR2 is YSYEKL. This CDR3 reads CASSLDTSYEQYF. CDR3 coding DNA: TGCGCCAGCAGCCTGGACACATCCTACGAGCAGTACTTC.

The chain links TRBV5-1 to TRBJ2-7; 7 bases are shared with TRBD2. This CDR3 is 17 amino acids long. With 0 bases clipped from V and 7 bases from J, the junction kept 16 bases outside the gene matches. CDR1 is SGHRS, CDR2 YFSETQ, per germline. In nucleotides, the CDR3 is TGCGCCAGCAGCTTGGGCCCCCCTAGCGGTCCCCTCGGGGAGCAGTACTTC. This encodes CASSLGPPSGPLGEQYF.